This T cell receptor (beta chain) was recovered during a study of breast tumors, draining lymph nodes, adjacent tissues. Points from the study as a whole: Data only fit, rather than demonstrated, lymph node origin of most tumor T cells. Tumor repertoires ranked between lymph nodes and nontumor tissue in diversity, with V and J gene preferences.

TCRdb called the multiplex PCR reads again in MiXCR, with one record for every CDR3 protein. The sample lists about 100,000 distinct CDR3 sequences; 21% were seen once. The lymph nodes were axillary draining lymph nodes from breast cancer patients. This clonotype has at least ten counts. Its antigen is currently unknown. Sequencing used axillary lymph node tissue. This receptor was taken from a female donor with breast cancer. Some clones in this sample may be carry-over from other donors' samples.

CDR3 bases: TGTGCCAGTAGTACGGACAGGGAGGCTAACTATGGCTACACCTTC. Encoded protein: CASSTDREANYGYTF. This chain uses TRBV19 with TRBJ1-2; 8 bases map to TRBD1. This CDR3 has 15 residues. Germline CDR1 reads LNHDA; CDR2 reads SQIVND (reference sequence). V lost 4 bases, J lost 0 bases, and 4 bases stayed unmatched.